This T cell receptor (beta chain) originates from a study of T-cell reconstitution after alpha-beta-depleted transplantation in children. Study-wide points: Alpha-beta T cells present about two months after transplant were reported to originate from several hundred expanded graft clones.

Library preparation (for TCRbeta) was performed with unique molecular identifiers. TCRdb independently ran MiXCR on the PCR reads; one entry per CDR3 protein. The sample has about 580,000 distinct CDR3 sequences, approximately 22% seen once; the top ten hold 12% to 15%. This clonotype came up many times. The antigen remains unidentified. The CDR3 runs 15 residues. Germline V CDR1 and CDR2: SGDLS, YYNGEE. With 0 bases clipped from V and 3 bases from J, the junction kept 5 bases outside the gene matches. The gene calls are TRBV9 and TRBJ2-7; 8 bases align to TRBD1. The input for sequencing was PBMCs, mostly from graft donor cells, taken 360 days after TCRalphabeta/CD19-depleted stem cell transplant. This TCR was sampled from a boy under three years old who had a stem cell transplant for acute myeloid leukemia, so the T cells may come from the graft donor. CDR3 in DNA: TGTGCCAGCAGCGTAGGAGGGACAGGAGGCTACGAGCAGTACTTC. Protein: CASSVGGTGGYEQYF.